The source of this T cell receptor beta chain is a study of beta chain features in type 1 diabetes. The study, taken as a whole, reports: Shorter TCRB CDR3s, moderately but significantly so, marked every one of the four CD4+ subsets in Type 1 diabetes patients.

CDR3 length: 17 amino acids. Germline V gene lookup returns CDR1 SSHAT and CDR2 FNYEAQ (reference sequence). Remarks on this clone: Its antigen is not identified. At one of its ends the junction is not consistent with the germline gene, which may arise from a read error.

The authors reverse transcribed all of the isolated RNA, so sequencing captured expressed TCRB transcripts. Profiled with immunoSEQ multiplex PCR; TCRdb holds only in-frame clones, not every one. The profile covers more than 300,000 clones, with roughly 13% appearing a single time and around 0.01% taken by the ten largest. The chain employs TRBV7-7 and TRBJ2-2; 9 bases are shared with TRBD2. The origin of this receptor is a woman younger than 30 with type 1 diabetes. The sequenced sample was naive CD4+ T cells from blood. The chain's CDR3 is CASSLVASGTSTGELFF. Here the CDR3 DNA reads TGTGCTAGCAGCTTAGTGGCTAGCGGGACCAGCACCGGGGAGCTGTTTTTT.